Sequencing of this T cell receptor beta chain was carried out in a study of CD8+ T cells in alopecia areata (dated by TCRdb to about 2018). About the full investigation: High-throughput TCRbeta sequencing was used to examine T cell clonal expansion in alopecia areata in both the C3H/HeJ mouse model and human patients. On the human side, TCRbeta sequencing was run on scalp tissue and on sorted CD4+ and CD8+ peripheral blood T cells from healthy controls and from alopecia areata patients with either patchy or totalis/universalis disease. Scalp clonality was compared among normal scalp (n=4), patchy alopecia areata scalp (n=8), and alopecia totalis/universalis scalp (n=8). RNA was obtained with the PAXgene miRNA kit for fixed scalp, the miRNeasy kit for PBMCs, and the RNeasy kit for mouse skin. immunoSEQ multiplex PCR using 35 Vbeta forward primers and 13 Jbeta reverse primers was used to amplify TCRbeta CDR3 regions. The study at large found these results: Compared with mice, TCR sequences shared between patients were less clear, possibly partly because of HLA diversity across the patient population. Lesional scalp, especially in alopecia totalis/universalis, showed higher clonality and more expanded CD8+ clones than normal scalp, suggesting antigenic drive. Unlike mouse skin, which is dominated by gammadelta T cells, normal human skin has resident alphabeta T cells that are also sequenced, and this complicates analysis of the scalp TCR repertoire.

About this clone: What antigen it recognizes has not been identified. No base quality values were provided; no much bigger clone lies one nucleotide off.

Libraries were constructed by the immunoSEQ multiplex PCR assay. RNA was extracted from all samples and reverse transcribed into cDNA as template for TCR sequencing. First-strand cDNA was synthesized using SuperScript III with a 2:1 mix of oligo-dT and random hexamers. A synthetic immune receptor repertoire was used to assess amplification bias, and residual bias was removed computationally. The original pipeline was this. Raw reads were preprocessed to remove errors, and CDR3 was defined by IMGT conventions from the conserved cysteine to phenylalanine. Clonality was computed by normalizing Shannon entropy by log2 of the number of productive unique TCRs and subtracting the result from 1. Whether scalp clones were CD4 or CD8 was inferred by matching scalp TCRbeta sequences against CD4 and CD8 repertoires sorted from blood. The immuneACCESS repertoire file appears here via TCRdb, limited to in-frame rearrangements. These files lack a portion of the clones; in checked studies, under half of the deficit traces to unresolved V genes, and the cause of the others is not known. V, J and clone size derive from that table, while D and trimming were established from the DNA sequence. Present in this sample are some 20,000 clones, more than 60% of which were seen just once. Roughly 4.3% of the sample goes to the ten largest clones.

CD4+ cells from about 5 biomarker-study patients were further sorted into CD25+CD127- cells. Peripheral blood and lesional scalp punch biopsies were obtained from patients with alopecia areata. PBMCs were separated by density centrifugation and stained for CD3, CD4 and CD8, after which CD4+ and CD8+ T cells were sorted on a FACSAria. The untreated alopecia areata patients were recruited through a multicenter biomarker study. CDR1 SQVTM and CDR2 ANQGSEA are derived from the germline V gene. Trimming removed 1 base from V and 6 bases from J, leaving 10 bases between the germline ends. From the cysteine through the phenylalanine, the CDR3 covers 13 amino acids. CDR3 DNA is the only sequence kept; it has 39 bases, read in frame from the first base.

What was sequenced was CD4+ Tregs sorted from blood. The sequence came from a human donor with alopecia areata. This sequence uses TRBV29-1 and TRBJ2-1; a confident D gene designation cannot be given. The sequenced DNA is TGCAGCGTTGAAGTCACCCCCGGCAATGAGCAGTTCTTC. This yields the protein CSVEVTPGNEQFF.